This TCR beta chain was sequenced in a study of breast tumors, draining lymph nodes, adjacent tissues. Study results and caveats: Tumor T cell lymph node origin was a supported hypothesis, not proven. Tumor TCR diversity was below lymph nodes but above nontumor tissue. Luminal-like breast cancer showed significantly higher tumor–nontumor repertoire similarity than basal-like.

TCRdb reanalysed the multiplex PCR reads using MiXCR and keeps one entry per CDR3 protein. The data show a few hundred thousand distinct CDR3 sequences, less than 40% seen once. Breast cancer patients provided tissue from their axillary draining lymph nodes. A remark on this clonotype: Its antigen is not identified.

Trimming at V came to 10 bases and at J to 2 bases, leaving 2 bases not matched to a gene. CDR3 length equals 11 residues. Germline V gives CDR1 ENHRY, CDR2 SYGVKD. Sequences were obtained from axillary lymph node tissue. The sequence was collected from a female donor with breast cancer. Some clones in this sample may be carry-over from other donors' samples. This chain joins TRBV10-3 and TRBJ2-7, with 7 bases aligning to TRBD1. CDR3 sequence (DNA): TGTGCCACTGGACAGGCCTACGAGCAGTACTTC. It codes for CATGQAYEQYF.